This TCR beta chain came from a study of shared clonotypes between healthy human individuals. Study as a whole: Serving as donors were two women and a few men, whose ages spanned 18 to 49.

Only in-frame clones appear in the TCRdb table, and some are missing; sequencing was by immunoSEQ multiplex PCR. The sample consists of around 2,000,000 clones, about 95% of them appearing once. CD45RO-negative, CCR7-positively selected cells formed the naive CD8 fraction, excluding terminally differentiated effector memory CD45RA+ cells. The study enrolled healthy HIV-negative adults without recent acute infections or vaccinations as donors. Per the germline V gene, CDR1 is SGHRS and CDR2 is YFSETQ. The CDR3 covers 15 residues. Trimming removed 3 bases from V and 3 bases from J, with 16 bases in between.

Sequencing was done on a sample of naive CD8+ T cells sorted from blood. The J gene is TRBJ2-7, the V gene TRBV5-1; D might be TRBD1 or TRBD2, each matching 6 bases. This TCR came from a man aged 18 to 35 in good health. CDR3 protein: CASSSGQGGLYEQYF. The CDR3 region has the DNA TGCGCCAGCAGCTCGGGACAAGGGGGGCTCTACGAGCAGTACTTC.